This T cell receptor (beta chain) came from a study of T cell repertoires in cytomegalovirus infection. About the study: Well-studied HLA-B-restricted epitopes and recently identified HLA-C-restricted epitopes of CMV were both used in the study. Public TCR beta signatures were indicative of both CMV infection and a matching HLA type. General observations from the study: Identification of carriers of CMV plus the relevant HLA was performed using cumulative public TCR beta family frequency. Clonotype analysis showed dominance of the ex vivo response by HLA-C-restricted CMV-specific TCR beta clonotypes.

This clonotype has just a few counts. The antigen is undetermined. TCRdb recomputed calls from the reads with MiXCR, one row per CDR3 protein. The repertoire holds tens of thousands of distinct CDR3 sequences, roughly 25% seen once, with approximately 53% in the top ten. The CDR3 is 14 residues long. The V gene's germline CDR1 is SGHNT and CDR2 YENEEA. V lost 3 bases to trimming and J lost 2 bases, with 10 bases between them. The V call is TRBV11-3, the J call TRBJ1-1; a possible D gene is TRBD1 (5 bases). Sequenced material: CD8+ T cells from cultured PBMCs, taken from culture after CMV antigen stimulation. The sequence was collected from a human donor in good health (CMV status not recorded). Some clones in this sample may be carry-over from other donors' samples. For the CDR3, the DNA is TGTGCCAGCAGCTTGGGGGAGTCAAACACTGAAGCTTTCTTT. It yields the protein CASSLGESNTEAFF.